This TCR beta chain was sequenced for a study of T cell clonality in common variable immunodeficiency. Study-level results: Fewer deletions and N-nucleotide insertions were reportedly seen in common variable immunodeficiency TCR beta sequences. The cause of increased CVID clonality remains unclear without subpopulation sequencing.

In this sample, this clone turned up many times. The antigen remains unidentified. The read ends 3 residues before the CDR3 terminus; that terminus is restored from the germline J gene. V was pared by 4 bases and J by 6 bases, with 11 bases of the junction left unmatched. The CDR3 runs 15 residues. Per the germline V gene, CDR1 is PRHDT and CDR2 is FYEKMQ (reference sequence). Both groups were predominantly of Caucasian heritage. Control and CVID samples contributed equal amounts of genomic DNA. Using immunoSEQ multiplex PCR, the repertoire was profiled, and TCRdb retains in-frame clones only, with some absent. The specimen gives about 30,000 clones without singletons; the ten biggest hold roughly 5.4%.

This chain uses TRBV13 with TRBJ1-2; 7 bases map to TRBD1. The clonotype originates from a human donor with common variable immunodeficiency. Sequencing was performed on peripheral blood mononuclear cells. CDR3 bases read: TGTGCCAGCAGCTCCCGGGACAGCCCGTTGGATGGC. Translation gives CASSSRDSPLDG. The full CDR3 is CASSSRDSPLDGYTF.